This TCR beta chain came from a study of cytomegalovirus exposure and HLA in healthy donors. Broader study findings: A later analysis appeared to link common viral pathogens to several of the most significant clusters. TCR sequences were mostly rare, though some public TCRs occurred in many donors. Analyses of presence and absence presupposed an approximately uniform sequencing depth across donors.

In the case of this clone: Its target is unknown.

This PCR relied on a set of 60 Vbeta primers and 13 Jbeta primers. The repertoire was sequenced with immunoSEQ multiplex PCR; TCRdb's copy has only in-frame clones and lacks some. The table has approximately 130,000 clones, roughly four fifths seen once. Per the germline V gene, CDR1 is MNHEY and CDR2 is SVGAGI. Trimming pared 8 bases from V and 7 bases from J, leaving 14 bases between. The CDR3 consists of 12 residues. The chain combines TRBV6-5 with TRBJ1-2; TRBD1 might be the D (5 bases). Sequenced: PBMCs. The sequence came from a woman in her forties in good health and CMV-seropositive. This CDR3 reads CASGQDLGGYTF. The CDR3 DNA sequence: TGTGCCAGCGGACAAGATTTAGGTGGCTACACCTTC.